This T cell receptor beta chain is drawn from a study of blood T cell repertoires in COVID-19. Overall study context: Whether acute or convalescent, the COVID-19 samples came from the United States, Italy and Spain. T cells, B-cell-depleted T cells, or PBMCs supplied cDNA or gDNA.

Per the authors' pipeline: Researchers report that nucleated cell counts were estimated from reference gene primer amplification. The method was immunoSEQ multiplex PCR; TCRdb's version includes in-frame clones alone and lacks a portion of them. That table furnishes V, J and clone size, whereas the DNA furnished D and trimming. Of approximately 100,000 clones listed, 89% were seen once; the top ten hold about 5%. Specimen: peripheral blood. The TCR originated in a woman older than 75 with active COVID-19.

The CDR3 sequence: CASSGSNSNQPQHF. Written as DNA, the CDR3 is TGTGCCAGCAGTGGGAGCAATAGCAATCAGCCCCAGCATTTT. The chain has TRBV25-1 and TRBJ1-5; D is uncertain. Germline values: CDR1 MGHDK, CDR2 SYGVNS. The V end was cut by 4 bases, the J end by 0 bases, with 7 bases between. The CDR3 totals 14 residues.